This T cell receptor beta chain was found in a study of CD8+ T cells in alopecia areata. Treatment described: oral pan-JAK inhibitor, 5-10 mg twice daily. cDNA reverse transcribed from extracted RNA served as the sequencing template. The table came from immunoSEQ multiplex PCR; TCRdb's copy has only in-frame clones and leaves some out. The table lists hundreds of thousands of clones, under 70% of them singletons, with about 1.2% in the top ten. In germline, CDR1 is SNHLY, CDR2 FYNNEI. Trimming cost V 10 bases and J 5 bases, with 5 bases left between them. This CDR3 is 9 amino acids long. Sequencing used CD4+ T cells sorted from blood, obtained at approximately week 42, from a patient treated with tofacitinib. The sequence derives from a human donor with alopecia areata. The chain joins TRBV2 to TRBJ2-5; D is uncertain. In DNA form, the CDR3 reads TGTGCCACCGGGGAGACCCAGTACTTC. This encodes CATGETQYF.